This TCR beta chain derives from a study of PD-1 blockade in classical Hodgkin lymphoma. Study results and caveats: The CD4+ diversity rise by C4D1 was clearest in complete responders. Healthy donors were reported to have higher baseline TCR diversity than newly diagnosed patients.

Patients all relapsed after autologous stem cell transplantation, and there was variation in brentuximab vedotin exposure. Using immunoSEQ multiplex PCR, the repertoire was profiled, and TCRdb retains in-frame clones only, with some absent. The sample shows 20,000 to 25,000 clones, 70% to 80% of them seen only once. A word on this clone: Antigen unknown.

This sequence was found in a human donor with classical Hodgkin lymphoma. The specimen was peripheral blood mononuclear cells (PBMCs), collected before the second cycle of nivolumab.

The CDR3 region is CATSRQGSSPLHF. DNA of the CDR3: TGTGCCACCAGCAGACAGGGTAGCTCACCCCTCCACTTT. The V call is TRBV15, the J call TRBJ1-6, with D maybe TRBD1 (5 bases). Germline CDR1 and CDR2: LNHNV and YYDKDF (reference sequence). The CDR3 runs 13 residues. Trimming removed 2 bases from V and 10 bases from J, with 9 bases in between. The full variable domain, rest sourced from reference TRBV15 and TRBJ1-6, is DAMVIQNPRYQVTQFGKPVTLSCSQTLNHNVMYWYQQKSSQAPKLLFHYYDKDFNNEADTPDNFQSRRPNTSFCFLDIRSPGLGDTAMYLCATSRQGSSPLHFGNGTRLTVT.